This T cell receptor (beta chain) emerged from a study of control samples from healthy donors and cancer patients. The germline CDR1 and CDR2 sequences are MNHEY and SVGAGI. V was pared by 5 bases and J by 4 bases, with 7 bases of the junction left unmatched. The length of the CDR3 is 14 residues. This clone was recorded a few times. TCRdb's table, derived via immunoSEQ multiplex PCR, lists solely in-frame clones and lacks some. This table holds about 73,000 clones, nearly 90% found once. The clonotype originates from a man between 60 and 70 years old with lung cancer. Input material: PBMCs. The chain carries TRBV6-5 and TRBJ1-1; 7 bases match TRBD1. The chain's CDR3 is CASSRVDRATEAFF. In nucleotides, the CDR3 is TGTGCCAGCAGTAGAGTCGACAGGGCCACTGAAGCTTTCTTT.